A selection of T cell receptor beta chains follows, all from one sample in a study of neurological immune-mediated disorders. TCRdb re-called the 5' RACE reads with MiXCR, one entry per CDR3 protein. The sample lists approximately 82,000 distinct CDR3 sequences, around 13% occurring once. Specimen: PBMCs. The receptors were sampled from a female donor with HTLV-1-associated myelopathy (HAM/TSP). Both conserved end residues are part of each CDR3. Fields, in order: clone size, V gene, J gene, D gene, CDR3 DNA, CDR3 protein. The D gene is left open where the match is weak. Clone size is shown for a subset of rows, as once, few, many or a class of expanded clone.

many	TRBV20-1	TRBJ2-4	TRBD2	TGCAGTGCTACGCCACTAGCGCTAGAGCTAGCCAAAAACATTCAGTACTTC	CSATPLALELAKNIQYF
few	TRBV29-1	TRBJ2-2	-	TGCAGCGTTGTGGATGTGGGTCACACCGGGGAGCTGTTTTTT	CSVVDVGHTGELFF
many	TRBV5-4	TRBJ2-7	TRBD1	TGTGCCAGCAGCGGTCCGGGACAGGGAGTACGAAGCGAGCAGTACTTC	CASSGPGQGVRSEQYF
-	TRBV9	TRBJ2-1	-	TGTGCCAGCGTAGATGTCCCTTCTTCGAGAGAGCAGTTCTTC	CASVDVPSSREQFF
once	TRBV12-3/TRBV12-4	TRBJ2-3	TRBD2	TGTGCCAGCTTAAGGCGGGGGGCGGCGGATACGCAGTATTTT	CASLRRGAADTQYF
few	TRBV10-3	TRBJ2-7	TRBD1	TGTGCCATCAGTGAGTCTTTTGGACAGGGGTCCGAGCAGTACTTC	CAISESFGQGSEQYF
many	TRBV29-1	TRBJ1-2	TRBD1	TGCAGCGCTATGGGGCGGGACAGGGCGCTTAACTATGGCTACACCTTC	CSAMGRDRALNYGYTF
many	TRBV24-1	TRBJ2-3	TRBD2	TGTGCCACCAGTGAGAGGGACTACACAGATACGCAGTATTTT	CATSERDYTDTQYF
many	TRBV6-5	TRBJ2-3	-	TGTGCCAGCAGTTACTCGCTGGGGGCCACAGATACGCAGTATTTT	CASSYSLGATDTQYF
many	TRBV7-9	TRBJ2-1	-	TGTGCCAGCAGACCCCTCCGGGGGACCGCTTACAATGAGCAGTTCTTC	CASRPLRGTAYNEQFF
many	TRBV2	TRBJ2-6	-	TGTGCCAGCAGTGAAAAAGGACGGAACTCTGGGGCCAACGTCCTGACTTTC	CASSEKGRNSGANVLTF
many	TRBV5-1	TRBJ2-5	-	TGCGCCAGCAGCCAGAGGGCGGGTTTTAAAGAGACCCAGTACTTC	CASSQRAGFKETQYF
many	TRBV29-1	TRBJ2-3	TRBD2	TGCAGCGTTAGGGCCGTGGCGGGGGTAGACACAGATACGCAGTATTTT	CSVRAVAGVDTDTQYF
many	TRBV12-3/TRBV12-4	TRBJ2-7	TRBD1	TGTGCCAGCAGTCCGGGACAGGCAACCTACGAGCAGTACTTC	CASSPGQATYEQYF
many	TRBV28	TRBJ2-5	TRBD1	TGTGCCAGCAGTCTCAGACAGGGGGAAGGCCAGTACTTC	CASSLRQGEGQYF
many	TRBV28	TRBJ2-7	-	TGTGCCAGCAGTTTTCGGTGGGTGGACTTC	CASSFRWVDF
many	TRBV28	TRBJ2-7	TRBD2	TGTGCCAGCAGTTTACTCGGACTAGCGGACAGCTCCTACGAGCAGTACTTC	CASSLLGLADSSYEQYF
-	TRBV18	TRBJ2-7	-	TGTGCCAGCTCACCGGTCAAGATTGCCGAGCAGTACTTC	CASSPVKIAEQYF
many	TRBV12-3/TRBV12-4	TRBJ2-3	TRBD2	TGTGCCAGCAGAGGGACTAGCGGGGGCTCAGATACGCAGTATTTT	CASRGTSGGSDTQYF
many	TRBV6-5	TRBJ2-2	-	TGTGCCAGCAGTACGACAGGATCGAACACCGGGGAGCTGTTTTTT	CASSTTGSNTGELFF
many	TRBV9	TRBJ2-6	-	TGTGCCAGCAGCGTGAGCAGGGGCGGCTCTGGGGCCAACGTCCTGACTTTC	CASSVSRGGSGANVLTF
many	TRBV5-1	TRBJ2-7	-	TGCGCCAGCAGCCTGGACATCTACGAGCAGTACTTC	CASSLDIYEQYF
many	TRBV5-1	TRBJ2-5	-	TGCGCCAGCAGCTTGGCCTTGGCCGGGCAAGAGACCCAGTACTTC	CASSLALAGQETQYF
-	TRBV7-8	TRBJ2-1	TRBD2	TGTGCCAGCAGCCCGGGACTAGCGGGGGGAAGCTCCTACAATGAGCAGTTCTTC	CASSPGLAGGSSYNEQFF
many	TRBV20-1	TRBJ1-2	TRBD1	TGCAGTGCTAGTGGGACAGAAAACTATGGCTACACCTTC	CSASGTENYGYTF
many	TRBV12-3/TRBV12-4	TRBJ2-4	TRBD1	TGTGCCAGCTCACCTACGGGACAGGGGTTCGACATTCAGTACTTC	CASSPTGQGFDIQYF
many	TRBV30	TRBJ2-3	-	TGTGCCTGGAGTCTCGAACGGGATACGCAGTATTTT	CAWSLERDTQYF
many	TRBV12-3/TRBV12-4	TRBJ2-7	TRBD1	TGTGCCAGCAGACCGACAGGGGCCCACGAGCAGTACTTC	CASRPTGAHEQYF
many	TRBV9	TRBJ2-7	-	TGTGCCAGCAGCGTATCGTCGACCTTCGCCGAGCAGTACTTC	CASSVSSTFAEQYF
many	TRBV7-2	TRBJ2-5	-	TGTGCCAGCAGCTTAGGGGGGACTCGGGGGACCCAGTACTTC	CASSLGGTRGTQYF
many	TRBV11-2	TRBJ2-7	-	TGTGCCAGCAGCTTAGATAGACACAATATCTACGAGCAGTACTTC	CASSLDRHNIYEQYF
many	TRBV7-2	TRBJ2-3	-	TGTGCCAGCAGCTTAAATAGCCCACAGGTGGGAGATACGCAGTATTTT	CASSLNSPQVGDTQYF
-	TRBV2	TRBJ1-5	TRBD1	TGTGCCAGCCCAGTGGGTACCGGGACAGACAATCAGCCCCAGCATTTT	CASPVGTGTDNQPQHF